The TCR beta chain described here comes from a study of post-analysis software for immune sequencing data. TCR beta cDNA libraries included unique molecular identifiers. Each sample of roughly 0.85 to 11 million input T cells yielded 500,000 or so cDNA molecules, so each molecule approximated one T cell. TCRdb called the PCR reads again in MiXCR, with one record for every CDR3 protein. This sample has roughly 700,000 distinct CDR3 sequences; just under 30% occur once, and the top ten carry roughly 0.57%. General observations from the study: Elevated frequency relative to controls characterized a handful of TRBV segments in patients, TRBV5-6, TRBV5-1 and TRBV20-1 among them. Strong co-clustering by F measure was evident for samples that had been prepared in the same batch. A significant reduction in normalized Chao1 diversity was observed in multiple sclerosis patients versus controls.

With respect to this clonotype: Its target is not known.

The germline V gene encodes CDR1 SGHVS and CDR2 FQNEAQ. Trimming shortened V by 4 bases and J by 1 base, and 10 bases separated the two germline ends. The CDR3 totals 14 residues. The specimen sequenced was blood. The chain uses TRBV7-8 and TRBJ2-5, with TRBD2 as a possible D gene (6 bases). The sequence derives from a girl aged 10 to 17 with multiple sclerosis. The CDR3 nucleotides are TGTGCCAGCAGCTGGGACTCACTCCAAGAGACCCAGTACTTC. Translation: CASSWDSLQETQYF.